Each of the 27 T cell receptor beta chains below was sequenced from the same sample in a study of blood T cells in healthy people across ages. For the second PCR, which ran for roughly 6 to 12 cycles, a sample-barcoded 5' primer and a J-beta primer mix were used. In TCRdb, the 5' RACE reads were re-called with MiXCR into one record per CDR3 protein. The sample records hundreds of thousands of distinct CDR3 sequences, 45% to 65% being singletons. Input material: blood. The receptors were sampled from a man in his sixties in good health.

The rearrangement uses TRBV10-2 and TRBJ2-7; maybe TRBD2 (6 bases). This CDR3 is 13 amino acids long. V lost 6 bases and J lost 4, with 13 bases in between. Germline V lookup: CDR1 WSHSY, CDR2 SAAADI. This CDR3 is CASSGMRDYEQYF. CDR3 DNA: TGCGCCAGCAGCGGGATGCGGGATTACGAGCAGTACTTC.

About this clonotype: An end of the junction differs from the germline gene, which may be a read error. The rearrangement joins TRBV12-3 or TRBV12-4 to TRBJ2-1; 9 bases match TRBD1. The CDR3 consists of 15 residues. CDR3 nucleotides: TGCGCCAGCAGTTCGGACAGGGGAGTTCGAGGTGAGCAGTTCTTC. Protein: CASSSDRGVRGEQFF.

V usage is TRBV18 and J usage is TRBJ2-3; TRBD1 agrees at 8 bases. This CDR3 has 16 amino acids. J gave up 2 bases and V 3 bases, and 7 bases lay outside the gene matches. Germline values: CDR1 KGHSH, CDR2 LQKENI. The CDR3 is CASSPDRDGNTDTQYF. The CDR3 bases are TGTGCCAGCTCACCGGACAGGGATGGGAACACAGATACGCAGTATTTT. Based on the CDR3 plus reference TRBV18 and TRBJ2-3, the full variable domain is NAGVMQNPRHLVRRRGQEARLRCSPMKGHSHVYWYRQLPEEGLKFMVYLQKENIIDESGMPKERFSAEFPKEGPSILRIQQVVRGDSAAYFCASSPDRDGNTDTQYFGPGTRLTVL.

In nucleotides, the CDR3 is TGTGCCAGCACCCCTCCCAGCGGAAAGCAGTTCTTC. It specifies CASTPPSGKQFF. V gene TRBV5-4 combines with J gene TRBJ2-1; D may be TRBD2 (5 bases). The CDR3 totals 12 residues. Germline CDR1 is SGHNT and CDR2 is YYREEE (reference sequence). With 6 bases removed from V and 11 bases from J, the gap between germline ends came to 15 bases.

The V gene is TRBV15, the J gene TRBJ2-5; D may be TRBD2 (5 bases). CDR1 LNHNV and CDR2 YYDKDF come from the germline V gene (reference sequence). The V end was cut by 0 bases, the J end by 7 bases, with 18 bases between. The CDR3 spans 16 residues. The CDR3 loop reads CATSRDGLGRWGTQYF. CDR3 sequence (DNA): TGTGCCACCAGCAGAGATGGGTTAGGGAGATGGGGGACCCAGTACTTC. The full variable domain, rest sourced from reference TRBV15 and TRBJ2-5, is DAMVIQNPRYQVTQFGKPVTLSCSQTLNHNVMYWYQQKSSQAPKLLFHYYDKDFNNEADTPDNFQSRRPNTSFCFLDIRSPGLGDTAMYLCATSRDGLGRWGTQYFGPGTRLLVL.

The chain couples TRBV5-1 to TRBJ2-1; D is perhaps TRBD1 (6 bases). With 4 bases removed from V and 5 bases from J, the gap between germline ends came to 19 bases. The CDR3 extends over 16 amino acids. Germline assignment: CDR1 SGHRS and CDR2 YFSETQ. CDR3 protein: CASSLTSGVVNNEQFF. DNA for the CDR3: TGCGCCAGCAGCCTAACTTCAGGGGTGGTCAACAATGAGCAGTTCTTC.

CDR3 in amino acids: CSARRRTNTEAFF. The CDR3 DNA reads as TGCAGTGCTAGGCGGCGGACGAACACTGAAGCTTTCTTT. The rearrangement joins TRBV20-1 to TRBJ1-1; unclear D gene. Per the germline V gene, CDR1 is DFQATT and CDR2 is SNEGSKA (reference sequence). V lost 3 bases, J lost 1 base, and 9 bases lay in between. The CDR3 contains 13 residues.

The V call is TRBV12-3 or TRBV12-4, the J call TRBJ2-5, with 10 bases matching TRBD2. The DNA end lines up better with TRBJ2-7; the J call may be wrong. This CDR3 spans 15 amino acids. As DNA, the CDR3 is TGTGCCAGCAGTTTTCTAGCGGGAGCTCTGCACGAGCAGTACTTC. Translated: CASSFLAGALHEQYF.

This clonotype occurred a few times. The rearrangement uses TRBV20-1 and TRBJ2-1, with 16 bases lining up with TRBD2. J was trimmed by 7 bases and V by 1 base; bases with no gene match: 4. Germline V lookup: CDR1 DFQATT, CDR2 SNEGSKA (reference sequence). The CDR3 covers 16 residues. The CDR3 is CSARVGTSGGGNEQFF. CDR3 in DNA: TGCAGTGCTAGAGTCGGGACTAGCGGGGGGGGTAATGAGCAGTTCTTC.

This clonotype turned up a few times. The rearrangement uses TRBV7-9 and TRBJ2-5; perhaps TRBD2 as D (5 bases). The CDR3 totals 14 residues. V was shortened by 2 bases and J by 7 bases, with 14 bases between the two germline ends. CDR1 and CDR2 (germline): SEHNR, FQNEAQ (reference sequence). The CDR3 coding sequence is TGTGCCAGCAGCTTAAGTCCCATCGGAGGGACCCAGTACTTC. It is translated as CASSLSPIGGTQYF.

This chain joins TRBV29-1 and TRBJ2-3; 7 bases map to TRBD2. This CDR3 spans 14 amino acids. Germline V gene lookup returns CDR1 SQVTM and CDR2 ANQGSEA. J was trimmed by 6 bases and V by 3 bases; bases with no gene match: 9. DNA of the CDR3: TGCAGCGTTGAGCCCGGAGCGGGGACGGATACGCAGTATTTT. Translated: CSVEPGAGTDTQYF.

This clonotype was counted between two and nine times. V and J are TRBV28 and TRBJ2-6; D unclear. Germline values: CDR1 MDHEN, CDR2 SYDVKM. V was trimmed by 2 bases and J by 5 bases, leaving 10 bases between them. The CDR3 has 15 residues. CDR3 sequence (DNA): TGTGCCAGCAGTTTAGGCGATCCAAGGGCCAACGTCCTGACTTTC. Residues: CASSLGDPRANVLTF.

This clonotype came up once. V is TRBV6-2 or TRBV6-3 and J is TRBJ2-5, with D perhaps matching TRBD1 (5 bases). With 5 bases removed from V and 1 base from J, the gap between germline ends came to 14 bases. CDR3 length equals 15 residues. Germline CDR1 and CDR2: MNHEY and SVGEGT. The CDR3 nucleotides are TGTGCCAGCAGTGCCATGACAGCTTTCCAAGAGACCCAGTACTTC. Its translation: CASSAMTAFQETQYF.

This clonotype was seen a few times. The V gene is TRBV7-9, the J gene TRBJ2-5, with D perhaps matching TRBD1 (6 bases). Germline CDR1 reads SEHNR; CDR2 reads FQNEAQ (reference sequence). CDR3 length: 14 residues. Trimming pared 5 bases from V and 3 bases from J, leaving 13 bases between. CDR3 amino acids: CASSPGQKEETQYF. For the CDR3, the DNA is TGTGCCAGCAGCCCGGGACAAAAGGAAGAGACCCAGTACTTC.

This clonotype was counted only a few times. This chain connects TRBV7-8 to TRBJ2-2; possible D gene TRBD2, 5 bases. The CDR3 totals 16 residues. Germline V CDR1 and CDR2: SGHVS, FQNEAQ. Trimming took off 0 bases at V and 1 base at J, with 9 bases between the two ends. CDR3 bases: TGTGCCAGCAGCTTAGCAGCTAGCCGGAACACCGGGGAGCTGTTTTTT. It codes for CASSLAASRNTGELFF.

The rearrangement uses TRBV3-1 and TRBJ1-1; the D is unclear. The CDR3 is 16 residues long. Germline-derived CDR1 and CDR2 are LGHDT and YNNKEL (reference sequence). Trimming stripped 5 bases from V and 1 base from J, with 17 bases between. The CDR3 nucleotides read TGTGCCAGCAGCTATCGATTCTCCAGACGGAACACTGAAGCTTTCTTT. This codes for CASSYRFSRRNTEAFF.

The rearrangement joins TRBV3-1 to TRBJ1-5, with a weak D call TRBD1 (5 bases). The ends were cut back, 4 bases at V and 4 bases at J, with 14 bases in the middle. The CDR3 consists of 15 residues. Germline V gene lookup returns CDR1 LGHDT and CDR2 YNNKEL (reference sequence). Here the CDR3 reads CASSPGIAGNQPQHF. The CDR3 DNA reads TGTGCCAGCAGCCCTGGAATCGCAGGGAATCAGCCCCAGCATTTT.

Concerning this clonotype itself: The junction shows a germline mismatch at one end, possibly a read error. In DNA, the CDR3 is TGCAGTGCTAGAGATTCCGGGACAGCCTACGAGCAGTACTTT. Encoded protein: CSARDSGTAYEQYF. The V gene is TRBV20-1, the J gene TRBJ2-3, with TRBD1 matching over 7 bases. The CDR3 consists of 14 residues. Per germline, CDR1 DFQATT and CDR2 SNEGSKA (reference sequence).

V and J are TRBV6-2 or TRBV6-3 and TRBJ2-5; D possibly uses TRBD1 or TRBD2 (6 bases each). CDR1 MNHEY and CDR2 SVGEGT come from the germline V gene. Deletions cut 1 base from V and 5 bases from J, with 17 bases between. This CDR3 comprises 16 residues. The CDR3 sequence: CASSYYLGGTMETQYF. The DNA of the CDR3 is TGTGCCAGCAGTTACTACTTAGGGGGGACAATGGAGACCCAGTACTTC.

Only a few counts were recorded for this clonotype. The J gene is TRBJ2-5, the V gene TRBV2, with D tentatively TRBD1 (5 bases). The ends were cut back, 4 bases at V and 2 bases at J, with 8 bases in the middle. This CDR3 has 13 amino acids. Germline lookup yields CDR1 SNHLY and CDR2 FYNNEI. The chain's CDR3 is CASSGQTQETQYF. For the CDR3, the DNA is TGTGCCAGCAGTGGACAGACGCAAGAGACCCAGTACTTC.

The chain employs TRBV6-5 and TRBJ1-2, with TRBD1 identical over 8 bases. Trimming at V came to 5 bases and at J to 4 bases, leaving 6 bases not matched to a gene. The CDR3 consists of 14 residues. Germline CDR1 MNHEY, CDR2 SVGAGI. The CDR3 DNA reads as TGTGCCAGCAGTCGATCGACAGGGGTCTATGGCTACACCTTC. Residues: CASSRSTGVYGYTF.

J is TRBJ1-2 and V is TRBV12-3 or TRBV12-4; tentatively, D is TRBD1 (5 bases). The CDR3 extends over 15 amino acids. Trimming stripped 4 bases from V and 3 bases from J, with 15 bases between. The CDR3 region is CASSSSPDNYYGYTF. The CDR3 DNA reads TGTGCCAGCAGTTCCTCCCCGGACAACTACTATGGCTACACCTTC.

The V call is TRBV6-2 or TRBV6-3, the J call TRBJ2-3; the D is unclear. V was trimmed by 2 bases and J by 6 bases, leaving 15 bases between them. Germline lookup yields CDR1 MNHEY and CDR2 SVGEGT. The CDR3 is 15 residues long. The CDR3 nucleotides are TGTGCCAGCAGTTACGCCTCGAGCGACTGGGATACGCAGTATTTT. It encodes CASSYASSDWDTQYF.

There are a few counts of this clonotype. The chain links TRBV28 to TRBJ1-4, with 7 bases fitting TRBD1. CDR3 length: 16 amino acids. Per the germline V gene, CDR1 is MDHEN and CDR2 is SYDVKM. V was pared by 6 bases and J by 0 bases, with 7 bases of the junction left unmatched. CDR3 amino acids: CASRPTGTATNEKLFF. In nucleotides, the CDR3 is TGTGCCAGCAGACCCACAGGGACAGCAACTAATGAAAAACTGTTTTTT. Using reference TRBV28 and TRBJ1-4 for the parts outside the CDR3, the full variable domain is DVKVTQSSRYLVKRTGEKVFLECVQDMDHENMFWYRQDPGLGLRLIYFSYDVKMKEKGDIPEGYSVSREKKERFSLILESASTNQTSMYLCASRPTGTATNEKLFFGSGTQLSVL.

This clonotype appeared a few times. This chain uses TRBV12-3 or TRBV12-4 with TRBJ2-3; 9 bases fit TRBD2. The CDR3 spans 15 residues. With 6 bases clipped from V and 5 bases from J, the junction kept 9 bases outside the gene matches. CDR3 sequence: CASSYAGGHGDTQYF. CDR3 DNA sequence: TGTGCCAGCAGCTACGCGGGGGGGCATGGAGATACGCAGTATTTT.

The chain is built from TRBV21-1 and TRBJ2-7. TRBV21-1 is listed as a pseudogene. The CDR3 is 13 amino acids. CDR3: CPNRKGPTYEQYF. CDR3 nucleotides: TGCCCGAACCGGAAGGGACCTACCTACGAGCAGTACTTC.

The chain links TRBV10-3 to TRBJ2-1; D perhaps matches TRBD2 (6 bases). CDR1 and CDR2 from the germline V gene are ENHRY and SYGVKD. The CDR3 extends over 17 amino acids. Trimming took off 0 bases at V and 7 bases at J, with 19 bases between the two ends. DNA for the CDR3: TGTGCCATCAGTGAGTCAAGGGGAACAGGAGGGGAAAATGAGCAGTTCTTC. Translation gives CAISESRGTGGENEQFF.